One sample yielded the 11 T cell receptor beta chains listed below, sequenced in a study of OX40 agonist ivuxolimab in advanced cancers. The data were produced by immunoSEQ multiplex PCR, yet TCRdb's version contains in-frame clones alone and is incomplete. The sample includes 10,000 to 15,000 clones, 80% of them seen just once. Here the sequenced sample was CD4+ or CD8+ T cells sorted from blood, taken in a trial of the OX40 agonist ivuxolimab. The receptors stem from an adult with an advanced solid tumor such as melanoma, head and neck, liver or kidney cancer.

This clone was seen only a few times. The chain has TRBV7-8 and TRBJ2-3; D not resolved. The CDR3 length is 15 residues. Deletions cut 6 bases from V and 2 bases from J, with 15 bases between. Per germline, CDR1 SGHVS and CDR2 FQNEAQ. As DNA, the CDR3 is TGTGCCAGCAGTTTCCCACCAGGCCTCACAGATACGCAGTATTTT. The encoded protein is CASSFPPGLTDTQYF. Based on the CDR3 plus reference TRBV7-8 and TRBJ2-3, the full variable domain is GAGVSQSPRYKVAKRGQDVALRCDPISGHVSLFWYQQALGQGPEFLTYFQNEAQLDKSGLPSDRFFAERPEGSVSTLKIQRTQQEDSAVYLCASSFPPGLTDTQYFGPGTRLTVL.

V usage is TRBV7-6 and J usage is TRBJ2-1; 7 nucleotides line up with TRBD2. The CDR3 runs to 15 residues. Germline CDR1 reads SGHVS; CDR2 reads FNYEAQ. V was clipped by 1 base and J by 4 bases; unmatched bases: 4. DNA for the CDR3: TGTGCCAGCAGCTTAGGCCTAGCGGATTACAATGAGCAGTTCTTC. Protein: CASSLGLADYNEQFF.

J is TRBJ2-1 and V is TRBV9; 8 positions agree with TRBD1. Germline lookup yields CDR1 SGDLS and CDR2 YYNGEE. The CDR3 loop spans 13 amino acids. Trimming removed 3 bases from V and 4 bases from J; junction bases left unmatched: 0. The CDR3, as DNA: TGTGCCAGCAGCGGACAGGGGTACAATGAGCAGTTCTTC. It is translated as CASSGQGYNEQFF.

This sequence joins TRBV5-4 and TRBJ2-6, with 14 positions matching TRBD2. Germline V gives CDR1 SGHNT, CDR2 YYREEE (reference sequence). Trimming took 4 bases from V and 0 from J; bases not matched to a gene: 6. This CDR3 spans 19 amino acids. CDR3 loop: CASSQGLAGENSGANVLTF. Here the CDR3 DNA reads TGTGCCAGCAGCCAGGGACTAGCGGGGGAGAACTCTGGGGCCAACGTCCTGACTTTC. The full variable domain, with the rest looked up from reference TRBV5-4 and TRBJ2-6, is ETGVTQSPTHLIKTRGQQVTLRCSSQSGHNTVSWYQQALGQGPQFIFQYYREEENGRGNFPPRFSGLQFPNYSSELNVNALELDDSALYLCASSQGLAGENSGANVLTFGAGSRLTVL.

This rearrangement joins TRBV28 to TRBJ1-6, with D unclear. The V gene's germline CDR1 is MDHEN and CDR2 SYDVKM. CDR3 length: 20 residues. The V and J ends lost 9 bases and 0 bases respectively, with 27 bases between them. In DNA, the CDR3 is TGTGCCAGTTTTCCCTCACTTACCGGGGTGGCGAGCTCCTATAATTCACCCCTCCACTTT. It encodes CASFPSLTGVASSYNSPLHF.

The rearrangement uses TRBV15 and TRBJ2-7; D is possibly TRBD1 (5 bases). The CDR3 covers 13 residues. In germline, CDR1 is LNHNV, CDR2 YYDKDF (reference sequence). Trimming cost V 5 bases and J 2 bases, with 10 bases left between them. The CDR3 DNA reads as TGTGCCACCAGCGGCAGGGAAACCTACGAGCAGTACTTC. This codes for CATSGRETYEQYF.

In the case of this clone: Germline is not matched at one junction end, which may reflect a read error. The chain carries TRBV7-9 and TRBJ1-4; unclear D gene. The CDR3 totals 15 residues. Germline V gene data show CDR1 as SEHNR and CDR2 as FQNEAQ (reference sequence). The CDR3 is CASSQVEVEGEKLFF. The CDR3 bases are TGCGCCAGCAGCCAAGTCGAGGTAGAAGGCGAAAAACTGTTTTTT.

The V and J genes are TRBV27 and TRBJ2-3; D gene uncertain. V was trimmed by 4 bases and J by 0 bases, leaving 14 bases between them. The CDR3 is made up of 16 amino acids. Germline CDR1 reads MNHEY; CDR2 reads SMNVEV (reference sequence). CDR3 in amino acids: CASSYSMSGSTDTQYF. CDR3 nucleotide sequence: TGTGCCAGCAGTTATAGTATGTCCGGTAGCACAGATACGCAGTATTTT.

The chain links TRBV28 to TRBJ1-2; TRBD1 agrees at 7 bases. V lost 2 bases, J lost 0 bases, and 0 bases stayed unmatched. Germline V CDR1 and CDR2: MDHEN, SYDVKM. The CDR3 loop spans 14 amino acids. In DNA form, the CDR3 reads TGTGCCAGCAGTTTAGGGACAGCTAACTATGGCTACACCTTC. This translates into CASSLGTANYGYTF.

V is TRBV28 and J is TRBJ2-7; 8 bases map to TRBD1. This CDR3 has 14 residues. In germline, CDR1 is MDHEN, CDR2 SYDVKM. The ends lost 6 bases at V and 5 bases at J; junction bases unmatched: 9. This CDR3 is CASRRYRGTDEQYF. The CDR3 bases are TGTGCCAGCAGGCGTTACAGGGGGACGGACGAGCAGTACTTC.

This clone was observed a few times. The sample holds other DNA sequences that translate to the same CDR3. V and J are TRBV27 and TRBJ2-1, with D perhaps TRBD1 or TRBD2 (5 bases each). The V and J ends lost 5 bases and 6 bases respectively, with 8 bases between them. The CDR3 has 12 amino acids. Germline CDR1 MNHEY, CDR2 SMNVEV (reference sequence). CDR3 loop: CASSPGTNEQFF. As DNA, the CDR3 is TGTGCCAGCAGTCCAGGGACCAATGAGCAGTTCTTC.